This TCR beta chain was retrieved from a study of B cell selection in AIRE deficiency. The germline V gene encodes CDR1 MDHEN and CDR2 SYDVKM. V gave up 5 bases and J gave up 6 bases; unmatched junction bases: 10. The CDR3 contains 15 residues. On this clone itself: Its cognate antigen is unknown.

Study results and caveats: Patient Tconv cells held roughly 31% of Treg sequences shared by healthy donors. Tconv and Treg cells from AIRE-deficient patients resembled healthy donors in TCRBV usage, CDR3 length and diversity.

Sorted regulatory T cells were CD4-positive, CD25-high and CD127-low or negative. Generated by immunoSEQ multiplex PCR, the TCRdb table keeps only in-frame clones and is missing some. This repertoire shows 20,000 to 25,000 clones, less than 95% found once; its top ten account for around 2%. This TCR came from a human donor with AIRE deficiency. V gene TRBV28 combines with J gene TRBJ1-2, with 9 bases aligning to TRBD1. The specimen sequenced was Tregs sorted from PBMCs. CDR3 amino acids: CASSAPGTGSNGYTF. CDR3 in DNA: TGTGCCAGCAGTGCCCCCGGGACAGGGTCGAATGGCTACACCTTC.